Presented here are 17 T cell receptor beta chains from one specimen sequenced in a study of naive and memory T cell subsets. Both TRBC1 and TRBC2 were covered by a beta constant-region primer of two equimolar oligonucleotides. TCRdb independently ran MiXCR on the UMI-ligation and nested PCR reads; one entry per CDR3 protein. The sample records some 87,000 distinct CDR3 sequences, roughly 7% being singletons. The sequenced material came from central memory CD4+ T cells from blood. Receptor source: a human donor in good health.

This clonotype has only a few counts. The V call is TRBV18, the J call TRBJ2-3, with 9 positions matching TRBD2. The CDR3 has 14 residues. The germline gives CDR1 KGHSH, CDR2 LQKENI. V lost 5 bases to trimming and J lost 2 bases; unmatched junction nucleotides: 2. CDR3 in amino acids: CASSKRGATDTQYF. The CDR3 nucleotides are TGTGCCAGCTCAAAGCGGGGGGCCACAGATACGCAGTATTTT.

DNA of the CDR3: TGTGCCAGCAGTTATGGACAGGGAGTAAGCAATCAGCCCCAGCATTTT. Amino acid sequence: CASSYGQGVSNQPQHF. The chain employs TRBV12-3 or TRBV12-4 and TRBJ1-5; TRBD1 matches at 8 bases. The CDR3 is 16 residues long. Unmatched junction bases numbered 6, after V lost 4 bases and J lost 1 base.

The count of this clonotype is one. A much larger clone is a single base away; this may be a read error. The chain is built from TRBV24-1 and TRBJ2-6; D uncertain. Germline assignment: CDR1 KGHDR and CDR2 SFDVKD. The ends were cut back, 6 bases at V and 1 base at J, with 3 bases in the middle. The CDR3 spans 13 residues. Written as DNA, the CDR3 is TGTGCCACCAGTCAATCTGGGGCCAACGTCCTGACTTTC. Encoded protein: CATSQSGANVLTF.

This clonotype appeared many times. CDR3 protein: CASIRGVNTEAFF. The CDR3 coding sequence is TGTGCCAGCATTAGGGGAGTGAACACTGAAGCTTTCTTT. V gene TRBV12-3 or TRBV12-4 combines with J gene TRBJ1-1, with D possibly matching TRBD1 (5 bases). This CDR3 contains 13 residues. Trimming shortened V by 7 bases and J by 0 bases, and 9 bases separated the two germline ends.

This clonotype came up many times. The chain employs TRBV20-1 and TRBJ2-1, with TRBD2 as a possible D gene (6 bases). The CDR3 runs 17 residues. The ends were cut back, 3 bases at V and 1 base at J, with 19 bases in the middle. From germline, CDR1 is DFQATT and CDR2 SNEGSKA (reference sequence). This CDR3 is CSASGIEAGPSYNEQFF. The CDR3 coding sequence is TGCAGTGCTAGCGGGATAGAAGCGGGTCCATCCTACAATGAGCAGTTCTTC.

This clonotype was recorded at least ten times. J is TRBJ1-4 and V is TRBV5-1, with TRBD1 identical over 9 bases. This CDR3 spans 17 amino acids. J was trimmed by 0 bases and V by 1 base; bases with no gene match: 4. Germline CDR1 reads SGHRS; CDR2 reads YFSETQ. The CDR3 coding sequence is TGCGCCAGCAGCTTGACGGACAGGGGACCAACTAATGAAAAACTGTTTTTT. Residues: CASSLTDRGPTNEKLFF.

In its sample, this clonotype was seen many times. The V gene is TRBV10-3, the J gene TRBJ1-2; no clear D gene. This CDR3 spans 14 amino acids. From germline, CDR1 is ENHRY and CDR2 SYGVKD. The V end was cut by 0 bases, the J end by 5 bases, with 10 bases between. The CDR3 here is CAISESVRRYGYTF. CDR3 bases: TGTGCCATCAGTGAGTCGGTCAGGAGATATGGCTACACCTTC.

This clonotype was detected ten times or more. This chain joins TRBV7-2 and TRBJ2-7, with TRBD1 matching over 7 bases. The CDR3 spans 13 residues. CDR1 and CDR2 from the germline V gene are SGHTA and FQGNSA. V lost 4 bases, J lost 6 bases, and 6 bases stayed unmatched. This CDR3 reads CASSSRQGGEQYF. In DNA form, the CDR3 reads TGTGCCAGCAGCTCACGACAGGGTGGCGAGCAGTACTTC.

There are many counts of this clonotype. The genes are TRBV14 and TRBJ2-3, with 7 bases fitting TRBD1. This CDR3 contains 15 residues. CDR1 is SGHDN and CDR2 is FVKESK in the germline V gene. After removal of 2 bases from V and 4 bases from J, the junction contained 6 bases not matched to a gene. CDR3 residues: CASSQPGQKPDTQYF. CDR3 DNA: TGTGCCAGCAGCCAACCGGGACAGAAACCAGATACGCAGTATTTT.

This clonotype was detected ten times or more. The rearrangement joins TRBV12-3 or TRBV12-4 to TRBJ2-3; D call uncertain. This CDR3 contains 13 residues. Between the trimmed V and J ends, which lost 5 bases and 5 bases, there was a span of 11 bases. CDR3 loop: CASSNALLDTQYF. CDR3 in DNA: TGTGCCAGCAGTAACGCCCTGTTAGATACGCAGTATTTT.

This clonotype has ten or more counts. The chain employs TRBV5-1 and TRBJ2-1; 12 nucleotides match TRBD2. Trimming removed 4 bases from V and 5 bases from J; junction bases left unmatched: 4. Germline assignment: CDR1 SGHRS and CDR2 YFSETQ. The CDR3 loop spans 15 amino acids. The CDR3: CASSPRLAGDNEQFF. In DNA form, the CDR3 reads TGCGCCAGCAGCCCCAGACTAGCGGGGGACAATGAGCAGTTCTTC.

Many counts were recorded for this clonotype. The genes are TRBV28 and TRBJ2-2, with D uncertain. The germline V gene encodes CDR1 MDHEN and CDR2 SYDVKM. V lost 4 bases, J lost 4 bases, and 4 bases lay in between. This CDR3 has 12 amino acids. The CDR3: CASSWRTGELFF. CDR3 bases: TGTGCCAGCAGTTGGCGCACCGGGGAGCTGTTTTTT.

The chain is built from TRBV20-1 and TRBJ2-7; D is ambiguous. The CDR3 length is 11 residues. The V and J ends lost 5 bases and 3 bases respectively, with 8 bases between them. The germline CDR1 and CDR2 sequences are DFQATT and SNEGSKA (reference sequence). The CDR3 loop is CSASLVYEQYF. DNA of the CDR3: TGCAGTGCTTCCCTTGTCTACGAGCAGTACTTC.

This clonotype was seen just once. The chain recombines TRBV2 with TRBJ2-3; D gene uncertain. The CDR3 has 13 residues. In germline, CDR1 is SNHLY, CDR2 FYNNEI. Trimming removed 6 bases from V and 2 bases from J, with 9 bases in between. The CDR3 is CASSGQITDTQYF. The DNA of the CDR3 is TGTGCCAGCAGCGGGCAGATCACAGATACGCAGTATTTT.

The chain links TRBV18 to TRBJ2-5, with TRBD1 identical over 7 bases. CDR3 size: 14 residues. Germline V gene lookup returns CDR1 KGHSH and CDR2 LQKENI. J lost 2 bases, V lost 3 bases, and 3 bases had no gene match. CDR3 nucleotides: TGTGCCAGCTCACCCGGGACAGCACAAGAGACCCAGTACTTC. Its protein is CASSPGTAQETQYF.

Many counts were recorded for this clonotype. V is TRBV14 and J is TRBJ1-2; a possible D gene is TRBD1 (6 bases). The V gene lost 1 base and the J gene lost 0 bases, with 9 bases spanning the gap. The CDR3 has 15 amino acids. Germline CDR1 reads SGHDN; CDR2 reads FVKESK. The DNA for the CDR3 is TGTGCCAGCAGCCAAGTTGGGACACCTAACTATGGCTACACCTTC. Residues: CASSQVGTPNYGYTF.

This clonotype was seen many times. The V call is TRBV3-1, the J call TRBJ2-7; TRBD1 aligns across 8 bases. The V gene's germline CDR1 is LGHDT and CDR2 YNNKEL (reference sequence). Trimming cost V 3 bases and J 2 bases; bases outside gene matches: 6. CDR3 length: 15 amino acids. The CDR3 region has the DNA TGTGCCAGCAGCCAGTCCGGGACAGGTGCCTACGAGCAGTACTTC. Translation gives CASSQSGTGAYEQYF.